This T cell receptor beta chain was found in a study of Tregs in tolerant kidney transplant recipients. Some clones are missing from TCRdb's copy, which holds only in-frame ones; the method was immunoSEQ multiplex PCR. The sample yields tens of thousands of clones, approximately 90% seen once. The CDR3 loop spans 16 amino acids. Germline lookup yields CDR1 MRHNA and CDR2 SNTAGT. Trimming pared 1 base from V and 5 bases from J, leaving 15 bases between. The table lists this clone with a few counts. The TCR was taken from a human donor in good health. What was sequenced was CD8+ T cells from blood. The rearrangement links TRBV6-4 to TRBJ2-1; D is perhaps TRBD1 or TRBD2 (5 bases each). CDR3 bases: TGTGCCAGCAGTGACTTGGGTAGAGGGGACCACAATGAGCAGTTCTTC. It specifies CASSDLGRGDHNEQFF.